The T cell receptor (beta chain) described here comes from a study of human T cells and chemical hapten exposure (dated by TCRdb to the early 2020s). Study-wide context: For sensitization, 2% DPC in acetone was applied to a roughly 2 cm by roughly 2 cm area of upper inner arm skin. Libraries were pooled for sequencing, and variation in per-sample TCR yields was attributed mainly to small differences in library volumes within the pool. The mostly female patient cohort included alopecia areata with under or over 50% scalp involvement, alopecia totalis and alopecia universalis. Patch testing on the upper back used Finn chambers containing 0.01% DPC, with scoring done after 6 days according to International Contact Dermatitis Research Group standards. Peripheral blood TCR repertoire changes were tracked in vivo in alopecia patients during primary and secondary sensitization to the hapten diphenylcyclopropenone (DPC). Blood for TCR sequencing was provided by twenty-nine alopecia patients at one to four time points (pre-sensitization, 2, 6 and 24 weeks). Blood samples were taken from patients before sensitization (week 0) and then at 2, 6 and about 24 weeks after DPC sensitization. Patients additionally received weekly therapeutic DPC doses to the scalp throughout the roughly 26-week study period. Broad study findings and their caveats: No change with DPC sensitization was found in the number of TCRs above 1 in 1000 frequency, and no evidence of global repertoire structure alterations was found. Because every patient had alopecia, a presumed autoimmune disease, the patients' immune response might differ from that of healthy individuals. Expanded TCRs formed significantly more large CDR3 similarity clusters than pre-sensitization or healthy control sets, consistent with antigen-driven responses. A positive correlation was found between the number of PT1 expanded TCRs and patch test score, with significance reached at thresholds 8, 16 and 32 but not 4. Repeated subsampling changed both the strength of the expansion versus patch-test correlation and the threshold at which that correlation became significant.

This clonotype was seen repeatedly, ten times or more. The target of this receptor is not known. No much larger clone is present one base from it, and per-base qualities are unavailable. The receptor library was made with RACE. These reads were obtained on a NextSeq 500. During library preparation, unique molecular identifiers were attached to individual cDNA molecules so that TCRs could be counted quantitatively and reproducibly. Both TCR alpha and TCR beta chains were sequenced from each blood RNA sample. In the source study's methods: The median number of TCRs per sample was over 95,000, ranging from about 23,224 to 700,000. V, J and CDR3 annotation of the TCR reads was carried out using the Decombinator software suite. For PS versus PT1 abundance plots, all samples were subsampled to the same number of TCRs (28,000). TCRs were defined as expanded if absent before sensitization and observed at least eight times at the 2-week time point. TCRdb reprocessing: public reads trimmed at Q25 with fastp, clones called with MiXCR, in-frame beta chains kept. All rows with the same CDR3 protein become a single entry with the most common DNA and genes. The V and J calls shown here were made by TCRdb, not taken from the authors' results. The sample table lists 300,000 to 400,000 distinct CDR3 sequences, approximately 5% of them with a count of one. Around 2.6% of the sample lies in the top ten.

Per the publication, the time point label means: pre-sensitization, week 0. The intended sense of this specimen's treatment or condition label: therapeutic diphenylcyclopropenone sensitization with weekly scalp DPC. At every patch-test visit, the blood draw took place before the patch test was put on. Patients were eligible if aged 18 to 70, diagnosed with alopecia and judged suitable for DPC therapy, and pregnant patients were excluded. Total RNA was extracted from unfractionated whole blood that had been collected in Tempus Blood RNA tubes. Based on the germline V gene (reference sequence), the CDR1 and CDR2 sequences are LGHDT and YNNKEL. V loses 2 bases of germline sequence and J loses 8 bases, and the interval between the two ends is 10 bases. The cysteine opens and the phenylalanine closes a CDR3 of 12 amino acids. Only the CDR3 DNA is retained, 36 bases long and in frame from the first base.

Sample: whole blood, taken in connection with sensitization to the hapten diphenylcyclopropenone (DPC). The TCR originated in a woman aged 45-65 years with alopecia areata. Some clones in this sample may be carry-over from other donors' samples. Here the chain combines TRBV3-1 and TRBJ2-7, and perhaps TRBD1 as D gene, on 6 matching bases. The DNA is as follows: TGTGCCAGCAGCCAATCAAGGGGGAAGCAGTACTTC. Its translation reads: CASSQSRGKQYF.